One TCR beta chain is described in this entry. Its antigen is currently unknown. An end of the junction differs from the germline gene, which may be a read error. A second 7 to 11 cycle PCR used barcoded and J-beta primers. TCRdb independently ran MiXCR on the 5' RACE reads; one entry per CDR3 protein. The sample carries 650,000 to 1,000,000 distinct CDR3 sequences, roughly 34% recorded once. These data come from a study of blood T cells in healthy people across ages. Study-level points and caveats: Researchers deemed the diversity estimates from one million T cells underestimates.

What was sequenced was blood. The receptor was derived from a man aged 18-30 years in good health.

DNA for the CDR3: TGTGCCGGCTCACTATCGACAGGGGGCGAAGAAAAACTGTTTTTT. Translating gives CAGSLSTGGEEKLFF. The gene calls are TRBV18 and TRBJ1-4, with 10 bases fitting TRBD1. There are 15 residues in the CDR3. Germline CDR1 is KGHSH and CDR2 is LQKENI.